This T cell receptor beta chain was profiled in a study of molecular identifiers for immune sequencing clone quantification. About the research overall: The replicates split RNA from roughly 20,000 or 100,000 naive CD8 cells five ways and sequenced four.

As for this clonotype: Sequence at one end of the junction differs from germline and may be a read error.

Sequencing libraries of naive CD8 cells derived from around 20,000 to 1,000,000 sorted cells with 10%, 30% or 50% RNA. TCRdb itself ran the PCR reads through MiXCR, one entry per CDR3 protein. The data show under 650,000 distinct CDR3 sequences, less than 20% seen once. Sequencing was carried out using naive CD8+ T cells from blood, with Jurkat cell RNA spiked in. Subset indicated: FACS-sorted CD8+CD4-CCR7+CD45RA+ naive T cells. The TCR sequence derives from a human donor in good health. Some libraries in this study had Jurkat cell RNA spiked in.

The CDR3 is CAGSKTSGGAYEQYF. Written as DNA, the CDR3 is TGTGCCGGCAGCAAGACTAGCGGGGGGGCCTACGAGCAGTACTTC. The rearrangement links TRBV7-6 to TRBJ2-7; 14 bases line up with TRBD2. This CDR3 spans 15 amino acids. Germline CDR1 SGHVS, CDR2 FNYEAQ.